The sequence of this T cell receptor beta chain was determined in a study of cytomegalovirus exposure and HLA in healthy donors. V lost 2 bases, J lost 7 bases, and 13 bases stayed unmatched. CDR3 length: 17 amino acids. Germline V CDR1 and CDR2: SGHNT, YYREEE (reference sequence). Vbeta (60) and Jbeta (13) primers were used in the PCR. The table came from immunoSEQ multiplex PCR; TCRdb's copy has only in-frame clones and leaves some out. This sample has about 120,000 clones, with about 76% found just once. This chain links TRBV5-4 with TRBJ1-5; 9 nucleotides line up with TRBD1. Sample: PBMCs. The sequence derives from a woman aged 40 to 55 in good health and CMV-seropositive. CDR3 region: CASSLTRGQGREQPQHF. For the CDR3, the DNA is TGTGCCAGCAGCTTAACTAGGGGACAGGGTAGAGAACAGCCCCAGCATTTT.